This T cell receptor (beta chain) stems from a study of T-cell memory formation after mild COVID-19. Employing constant-segment primers, 5'RACE generated TCR alpha and TCR beta cDNA libraries bearing sample barcodes and UMIs. One entry per CDR3 protein, called by TCRdb with MiXCR from the 5' RACE reads. This table holds roughly 250,000 distinct CDR3 sequences, about a sixth found once. Study-wide results and caveats: Mostly located in CM and EM were contracting CD4+ clones, with contracting CD8+ clones located in EMRA. Certain responding clones were present in pre-infection memory, suggesting participation of cross-reactive memory.

This clonotype has only a few counts. Its antigen is undetermined. The sample taken for sequencing was PBMCs or a T cell subset sorted from them (not recorded which). This receptor was taken from a man aged 18 to 35 who had mild COVID-19 (a few samples of this study predate the infection). Cell type and time point are not known.

The CDR3 loop is CASSESNSGNTIYF. CDR3 coding DNA: TGTGCCAGCAGTGAAAGTAACTCTGGAAACACCATATATTTT. The chain employs TRBV2 and TRBJ1-3; no firm D call. V was cut by 2 bases and J by 0 bases, with 5 bases left in between. The CDR3 consists of 14 residues. Germline V CDR1 and CDR2: SNHLY, FYNNEI.